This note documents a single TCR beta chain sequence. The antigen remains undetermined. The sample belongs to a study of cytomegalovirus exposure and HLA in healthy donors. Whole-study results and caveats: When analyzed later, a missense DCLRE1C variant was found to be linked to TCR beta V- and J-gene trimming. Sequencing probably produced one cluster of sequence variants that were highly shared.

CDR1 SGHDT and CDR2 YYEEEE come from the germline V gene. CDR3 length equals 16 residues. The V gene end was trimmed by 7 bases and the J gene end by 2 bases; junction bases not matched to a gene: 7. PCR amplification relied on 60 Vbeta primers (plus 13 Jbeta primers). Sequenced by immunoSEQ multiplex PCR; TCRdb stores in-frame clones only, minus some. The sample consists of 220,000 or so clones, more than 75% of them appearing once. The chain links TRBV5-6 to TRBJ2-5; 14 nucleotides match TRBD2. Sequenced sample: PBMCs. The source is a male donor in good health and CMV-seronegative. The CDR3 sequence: CASGGLAGEEQETQYF. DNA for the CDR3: TGTGCCAGCGGGGGACTAGCGGGAGAGGAGCAAGAGACCCAGTACTTC.